This T cell receptor beta chain was observed in a study of CD8+ T cells in alopecia areata. Study results and caveats: Higher clonality was seen in lesional scalp than in normal scalp, especially in alopecia totalis/universalis.

The authors extracted RNA and reverse transcribed it into cDNA as the sequencing template. Data came from immunoSEQ multiplex PCR; TCRdb stores just in-frame clones and leaves some out. Among hundreds of thousands of clones listed, roughly three fifths were seen once. Concerning this clone: The antigen is undetermined.

V lost 4 bases to trimming and J lost 4 bases; unmatched junction nucleotides: 9. Germline V gene data show CDR1 as SGHTA and CDR2 as FQGTGA. The CDR3 covers 15 residues. Treatment in this sample: oral pan-JAK inhibitor, 5-10 mg twice daily. CD4+ and CD8+ T cells were sorted from PBMCs stained for CD3, CD4 and CD8. The receptor's source is a human donor with alopecia areata. Sequencing used CD4+ T cells sorted from blood, obtained around week 46, from a patient treated with tofacitinib. The rearrangement joins TRBV7-3 to TRBJ2-5, with 7 bases fitting TRBD1. The CDR3 bases are TGTGCCAGCAGCTCCCAAGTAGGGGGCGGAGAGACCCAGTACTTC. Its protein product is CASSSQVGGGETQYF.